Listed below are T cell receptor beta chains from one sample, sequenced in a study of blood T cell repertoires in COVID-19. Profiled with immunoSEQ multiplex PCR; TCRdb holds only in-frame clones, not every one. Here the sample spans some 300,000 clones, just under 90% being singletons. The specimen was PBMCs or T cells enriched from blood (not recorded which). The receptors were sampled from a woman in her forties or fifties who had been exposed to COVID-19. CDR3s include the opening cysteine and the closing phenylalanine or tryptophan. A D gene is named only where the DNA matches it firmly. For some rows the clone size is stated as once, few or many, or as a class when expanded; others skip it.

TRBV5-1	TRBJ2-3	TRBD1	NA	CASATTDRPTDTQYF
TRBV2	TRBJ1-1	NA	NA	CASSSAQFSEAFF
TRBV5-1	TRBJ2-5	TRBD1	once	CASSMDRAETQYF
TRBV5-5	TRBJ2-3	NA	NA	CASSATGEADTQYF
TRBV30	TRBJ1-2	NA	NA	CAWSAGYGYTF
TRBV5-6	TRBJ2-1	TRBD2	NA	CASSLVGRGAYNEQFF
TRBV6-4	TRBJ2-7	NA	NA	CASSEYGGGAYEQYF
TRBV5-6	TRBJ2-7	NA	once	CASSLERKWSYEQYF
TRBV30	TRBJ2-1	TRBD2	NA	CAWSVPTSGVTYNEQFF
TRBV3-1/TRBV3-2	TRBJ2-2	NA	few	CASSTGINTGELFF
TRBV19	TRBJ1-2	NA	NA	CASSMSDSNYGYTF